The entry that follows covers one TCR beta chain sequence. Trimming removed 6 bases at V and 6 bases at J, with 14 bases between. In germline, CDR1 is MRHNA, CDR2 SNTAGT. The CDR3 is made up of 13 amino acids. Treatment specified: approximately 18 received Ad26.COV2.S at low or high dose, single or two shots; 5 received placebo; per-sample allocation not given. Sampling took place 63 days after the first vaccine or placebo injection. These data originate in a study of Ad26.COV2.S vaccination and SARS-CoV-2 variants. Profiling relied on immunoSEQ multiplex PCR, and the TCRdb table lists in-frame clones only, not all of them. The sample has 350,000 to 500,000 clones, roughly 90% seen once.

The chain couples TRBV6-4 to TRBJ1-2, with D possibly matching TRBD1 (6 bases). The material sequenced was peripheral blood, taken in a trial of Ad26.COV2.S vaccine versus placebo. The sequence came from a person between 18 and 65 years old who received the Ad26.COV2.S COVID-19 vaccine or a placebo. The chain's CDR3 is CASRKQGEDGYTF. The CDR3 nucleotides are TGTGCCAGCAGGAAACAGGGTGAAGATGGCTACACCTTC.